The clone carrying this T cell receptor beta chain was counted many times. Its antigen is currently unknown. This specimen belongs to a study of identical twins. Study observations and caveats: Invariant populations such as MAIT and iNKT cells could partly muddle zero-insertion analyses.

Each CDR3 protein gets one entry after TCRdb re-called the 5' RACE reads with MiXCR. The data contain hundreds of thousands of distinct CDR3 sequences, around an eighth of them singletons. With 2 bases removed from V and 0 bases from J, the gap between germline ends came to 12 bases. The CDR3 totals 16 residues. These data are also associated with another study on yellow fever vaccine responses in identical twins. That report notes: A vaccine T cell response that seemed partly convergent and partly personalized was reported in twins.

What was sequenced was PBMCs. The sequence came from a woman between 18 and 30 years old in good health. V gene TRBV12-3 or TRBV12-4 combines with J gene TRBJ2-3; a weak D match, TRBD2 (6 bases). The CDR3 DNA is TGTGCCAGCAGTTTAAGCGGGCGGCCTAGCACAGATACGCAGTATTTT. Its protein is CASSLSGRPSTDTQYF.